Listed here are 12 T cell receptor beta chains from one sample, sequenced in a study of shared clonotypes between healthy human individuals. Clones were sequenced by immunoSEQ multiplex PCR, and TCRdb holds only the in-frame ones, with some missing. Among 400,000 to 600,000 clones listed, about four fifths were seen once. The source material was PBMCs. The receptor set was obtained from a woman between 40 and 55 years old in good health. Some clones in this sample may be carry-over from other donors' samples.

The genes are TRBV7-9 and TRBJ2-1; TRBD1 matches at 9 bases. V was pared by 5 bases and J by 4 bases, with 9 bases of the junction left unmatched. The CDR3 is 16 residues long. Germline values: CDR1 SEHNR, CDR2 FQNEAQ (reference sequence). The CDR3 sequence is CASSPRGQGKYNEQFF. Here the CDR3 DNA reads TGTGCCAGCAGCCCCCGCGGACAGGGGAAATACAATGAGCAGTTCTTC. The variable domain in full, with the rest retrieved from reference TRBV7-9 and TRBJ2-1, is DTGVSQNPRHKITKRGQNVTFRCDPISEHNRLYWYRQTLGQGPEFLTYFQNEAQLEKSRLLSDRFSAERPKGSFSTLEIQRTEQGDSAMYLCASSPRGQGKYNEQFFGPGTRLTVL.

For the CDR3, the DNA is TGTGCCAGCAGCCGAAGGGACAGAGACAATGAGCAGTTCTTC. Translation: CASSRRDRDNEQFF. The chain recombines TRBV28 with TRBJ2-1; 7 bases are shared with TRBD1. Germline V gives CDR1 MDHEN, CDR2 SYDVKM. This CDR3 has 14 residues. V dropped 6 bases and J dropped 5; count of bases not matched to a gene: 7.

The chain couples TRBV27 to TRBJ2-7, with TRBD2 identical over 8 bases. With 8 bases clipped from V and 3 bases from J, the junction kept 9 bases outside the gene matches. The V gene's germline CDR1 is MNHEY and CDR2 SMNVEV (reference sequence). This CDR3 comprises 14 residues. The CDR3 loop is CASSQKRGSYEQYF. The CDR3, as DNA: TGTGCCAGCTCCCAAAAGCGGGGGAGCTACGAGCAGTACTTC.

Concerning this clone itself: A much larger clone sits a single nucleotide away, making a read error possible. The chain has TRBV19 and TRBJ1-1; 7 bases are shared with TRBD1. This CDR3 comprises 17 residues. Germline loops: CDR1 LNHDA, CDR2 SQIVND (reference sequence). Losses at the gene ends were 7 bases for V and 0 bases for J; bases not matched to a gene: 14. The CDR3 region is CASTPAPHRGMNTEAFF. The CDR3 nucleotides are TGTGCCAGTACCCCTGCCCCCCACAGGGGCATGAACACTGAAGCTTTCTTT.

J is TRBJ2-7 and V is TRBV5-1, with TRBD1 matching over 8 bases. J lost 3 bases, V lost 0 bases, and 5 bases had no gene match. Germline V CDR1 and CDR2: SGHRS, YFSETQ. The CDR3 contains 15 residues. CDR3 bases: TGCGCCAGCAGCTTGGCGCAGGGGGCGCGCTACGAGCAGTACTTC. It yields the protein CASSLAQGARYEQYF. Looking up the rest from reference TRBV5-1 and TRBJ2-7 gives the full variable domain: KAGVTQTPRYLIKTRGQQVTLSCSPISGHRSVSWYQQTPGQGLQFLFEYFSETQRNKGNFPGRFSGRQFSNSRSEMNVSTLELGDSALYLCASSLAQGARYEQYFGPGTRLTVT.

The chain employs TRBV9 and TRBJ2-5; 12 positions match TRBD2. The CDR3 spans 16 residues. The germline V gene has CDR1 SGDLS and CDR2 YYNGEE. V was pared by 0 bases and J by 5 bases, with 5 bases of the junction left unmatched. In DNA form, the CDR3 reads TGTGCCAGCAGCGTAGCCTGGACTAGCGGGATGGAGACCCAGTACTTC. Translation: CASSVAWTSGMETQYF.

V usage is TRBV11-2 and J usage is TRBJ2-5; possibly TRBD1 for D (6 bases). The end of the DNA fits TRBJ2-7 better, so the J call may be wrong. Germline CDR1 and CDR2: SGHAT and FQNNGV. The CDR3 has 14 residues. The CDR3, as DNA: TGTGCCAGCACCTGGGCCGGACAGCCCTACGAGCAGTACTTC. This codes for CASTWAGQPYEQYF.

This clone was counted only a few times. The J gene is TRBJ2-4, the V gene TRBV14; the D gene is possibly TRBD2 (5 bases). This CDR3 is built from 13 residues. Germline CDR1 reads SGHDN; CDR2 reads FVKESK. V gave up 5 bases and J gave up 7 bases, with 12 bases separating them. CDR3 region: CASSGSRGNIQYF. CDR3 in DNA: TGTGCCAGCAGCGGGTCACGAGGGAACATTCAGTACTTC.

The CDR3 reads CAISVGVLLDEQFF. CDR3 DNA: TGTGCCATCAGTGTGGGAGTCCTCTTAGATGAGCAGTTCTTC. The chain couples TRBV10-3 to TRBJ2-1; D might be TRBD2 (5 bases). The ends were cut back, 4 bases at V and 8 bases at J, with 15 bases in the middle. Germline values: CDR1 ENHRY, CDR2 SYGVKD. The CDR3 is made up of 14 amino acids.

This chain uses TRBV5-1 with TRBJ2-5; 7 bases map to TRBD2. Germline V CDR1 and CDR2: SGHRS, YFSETQ. The CDR3 spans 15 residues. The trim removed 1 base at V and 5 bases at J, leaving 8 bases unmatched. The CDR3 is CASSLLWSGTETQYF. The CDR3 DNA reads TGCGCCAGCAGCTTGTTATGGAGCGGGACGGAGACCCAGTACTTC.

This sequence joins TRBV5-1 and TRBJ2-2; D unclear. Germline V gene sequence: CDR1 SGHRS, CDR2 YFSETQ. The ends were cut back, 1 base at V and 3 bases at J, with 4 bases in the middle. The CDR3 is made up of 13 amino acids. This CDR3 reads CASSLQHTGELFF. In nucleotides, the CDR3 is TGCGCCAGCAGCTTGCAACACACCGGGGAGCTGTTTTTT.

The chain combines TRBV6-6 with TRBJ1-1; maybe TRBD1 (6 bases). Germline V gene sequence: CDR1 MNHNY, CDR2 SVGAGI (reference sequence). V was clipped by 7 bases and J by 5 bases, with 20 bases between them. The CDR3 runs to 15 residues. In DNA, the CDR3 is TGTGCCAGCAAGATCAATCAGGGGCCGCGGACTGAAGCTTTCTTT. This sequence encodes CASKINQGPRTEAFF.